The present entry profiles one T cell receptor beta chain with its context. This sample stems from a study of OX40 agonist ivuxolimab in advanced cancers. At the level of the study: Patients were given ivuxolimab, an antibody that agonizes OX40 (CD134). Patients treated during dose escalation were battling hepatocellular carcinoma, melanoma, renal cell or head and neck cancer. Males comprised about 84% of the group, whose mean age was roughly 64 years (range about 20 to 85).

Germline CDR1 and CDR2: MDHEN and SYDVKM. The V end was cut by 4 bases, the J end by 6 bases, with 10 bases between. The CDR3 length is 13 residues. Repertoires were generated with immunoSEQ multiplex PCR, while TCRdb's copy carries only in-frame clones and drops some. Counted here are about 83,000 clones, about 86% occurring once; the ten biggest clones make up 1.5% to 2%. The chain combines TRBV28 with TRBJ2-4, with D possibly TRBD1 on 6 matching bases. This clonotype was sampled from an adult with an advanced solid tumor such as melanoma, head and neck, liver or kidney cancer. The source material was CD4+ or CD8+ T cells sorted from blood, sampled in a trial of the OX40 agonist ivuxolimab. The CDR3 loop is CASSSPDRNIQYF. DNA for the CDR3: TGTGCCAGCAGTTCACCGGACAGAAACATTCAGTACTTC.